The rows below give T cell receptor beta chains drawn from one sample of a study of regulatory T cells in long-lasting Graves disease. TCRdb re-called the multiplex PCR reads through MiXCR, storing one row per CDR3 protein. The sample has around 450,000 distinct CDR3 sequences; under 25% are singletons. The source was peripheral blood mononuclear cells (PBMCs), collected when the disease was refractory, from a patient treated with antithyroid drugs. Source of these receptors: a female donor with Graves disease. Both conserved end residues are part of each CDR3. Each record gives: clone size, D gene, J gene, V gene, CDR3 length, CDR3 DNA, CDR3 protein. The D gene is left open where the match is weak. Rows give clone size only sometimes, using once, few, many, or a class for an expanded clone.

clone size: .
D gene: .
J gene: TRBJ2-1
V gene: TRBV2
CDR3 length: 13
CDR3 DNA: TGTGCCAGCAGCCCGGATGCCTACAATGAGCAGTTCTTC
CDR3 protein: CASSPDAYNEQFF

clone size: many
D gene: .
J gene: TRBJ2-5
V gene: TRBV5-8
CDR3 length: 15
CDR3 DNA: TGTGCCAGCAGCCTCCTACCGGCACCACAAGAGACCCAGTACTTC
CDR3 protein: CASSLLPAPQETQYF

clone size: many
D gene: TRBD1
J gene: TRBJ1-2
V gene: TRBV7-2
CDR3 length: 14
CDR3 DNA: TGTGCCAGCAGACAGGGGACGGGGAACTATGGCTACACCTTC
CDR3 protein: CASRQGTGNYGYTF

clone size: many
D gene: .
J gene: TRBJ2-4
V gene: TRBV2
CDR3 length: 13
CDR3 DNA: TGTGCCAGCACCCTGAACAGCGGAAACATTCAGTACTTC
CDR3 protein: CASTLNSGNIQYF

clone size: .
D gene: .
J gene: TRBJ1-6
V gene: TRBV2
CDR3 length: 14
CDR3 DNA: TGTGCTAGCAGTACCCGGGTTGGCAATTCACCCCTCCACTTT
CDR3 protein: CASSTRVGNSPLHF

clone size: many
D gene: .
J gene: TRBJ1-4
V gene: TRBV28
CDR3 length: 13
CDR3 DNA: TGTGCCAGCAGTCCCGAGGCTAATGAAAAACTGTTTTTT
CDR3 protein: CASSPEANEKLFF

clone size: many
D gene: TRBD1
J gene: TRBJ1-6
V gene: TRBV19
CDR3 length: 15
CDR3 DNA: TGTGCCAGTAGCCTCCCGACAGGGGGTAATTCACCCCTCCACTTT
CDR3 protein: CASSLPTGGNSPLHF

clone size: .
D gene: .
J gene: TRBJ1-3
V gene: TRBV7-3
CDR3 length: 14
CDR3 DNA: TGTGCCAGCAGCGAGGGGAGCTCTGGAAACACCATATATTTT
CDR3 protein: CASSEGSSGNTIYF

clone size: few
D gene: TRBD1
J gene: TRBJ2-7
V gene: TRBV6-2/TRBV6-3
CDR3 length: 13
CDR3 DNA: TGTGCCAGCTGCCGGGACAGAGGCTACGAGCAGTACTTC
CDR3 protein: CASCRDRGYEQYF

clone size: .
D gene: TRBD1
J gene: TRBJ2-2
V gene: TRBV6-2/TRBV6-3
CDR3 length: 15
CDR3 DNA: TGTGCCAGCAGTTACGACAGGGGAGACACCGGGGAGCTGTTTTTT
CDR3 protein: CASSYDRGDTGELFF

clone size: many
D gene: TRBD1
J gene: TRBJ2-5
V gene: TRBV20-1
CDR3 length: 16
CDR3 DNA: TGCAGTGCTAGAGACCGGGACAGGGGAGTCCAAGAGACCCAGTACTTC
CDR3 protein: CSARDRDRGVQETQYF

clone size: .
D gene: TRBD2
J gene: TRBJ2-3
V gene: TRBV9
CDR3 length: 16
CDR3 DNA: TGTGCCAGCAGCGCCCACGGGGGGACCAGCACAGATACGCAGTATTTT
CDR3 protein: CASSAHGGTSTDTQYF

clone size: .
D gene: TRBD1
J gene: TRBJ2-1
V gene: TRBV5-1
CDR3 length: 17
CDR3 DNA: TGCGCCAGCAGCTTGGTAAGGACAGGGGCCATCTACAATGAGCAGTTCTTC
CDR3 protein: CASSLVRTGAIYNEQFF

clone size: many
D gene: TRBD1
J gene: TRBJ1-2
V gene: TRBV20-1
CDR3 length: 12
CDR3 DNA: TGCAGTGCTAGGGGACAGTCTACAGGCTACACCTTC
CDR3 protein: CSARGQSTGYTF

clone size: .
D gene: .
J gene: TRBJ2-7
V gene: TRBV7-9
CDR3 length: 12
CDR3 DNA: TGTGCCAGCAGCGACCACAGCCTCGAGCAGTACTTC
CDR3 protein: CASSDHSLEQYF

clone size: many
D gene: TRBD1
J gene: TRBJ1-2
V gene: TRBV11-3
CDR3 length: 13
CDR3 DNA: TGTGCCAGCAGCTACAGGGGCGAGAGAGGCTACACCTTC
CDR3 protein: CASSYRGERGYTF

clone size: .
D gene: .
J gene: TRBJ2-5
V gene: TRBV7-9
CDR3 length: 16
CDR3 DNA: TGTGCCAGCAGCTCTGGAACGGGGACCTTCCAAGAGACCCAGTACTTC
CDR3 protein: CASSSGTGTFQETQYF

clone size: many
D gene: .
J gene: TRBJ2-5
V gene: TRBV7-2
CDR3 length: 13
CDR3 DNA: TGTGCCAGCAGCTTTAAGGGGGGAAAGACCCAGTACTTC
CDR3 protein: CASSFKGGKTQYF

clone size: .
D gene: .
J gene: TRBJ2-7
V gene: TRBV5-6
CDR3 length: 14
CDR3 DNA: TGTGCCAGCAGCCGATCGACAGGTACCTACGAGCAGTACTTC
CDR3 protein: CASSRSTGTYEQYF

clone size: many
D gene: .
J gene: TRBJ1-5
V gene: TRBV28
CDR3 length: 15
CDR3 DNA: TGTGCCAGCAGTTCGGAACTCTCACTCCGGCAGCCCCAGCATTTT
CDR3 protein: CASSSELSLRQPQHF

clone size: .
D gene: TRBD1
J gene: TRBJ1-5
V gene: TRBV12-3/TRBV12-4
CDR3 length: 13
CDR3 DNA: TGTGCCAGCGGCCGGGACAGGGGCCAGCCCCAGCATTTT
CDR3 protein: CASGRDRGQPQHF

clone size: many
D gene: TRBD2
J gene: TRBJ2-7
V gene: TRBV12-3/TRBV12-4
CDR3 length: 15
CDR3 DNA: TGTGCCAGCAGTCAGGGACTAGCGGGATTACGTGAGCAGTACTTC
CDR3 protein: CASSQGLAGLREQYF

clone size: few
D gene: TRBD2
J gene: TRBJ2-1
V gene: TRBV7-2
CDR3 length: 13
CDR3 DNA: TGTGCCAGCAGCCTGGCCGGGGGGATTGAGCAGTTCTTC
CDR3 protein: CASSLAGGIEQFF

clone size: .
D gene: .
J gene: TRBJ1-4
V gene: TRBV6-2/TRBV6-3
CDR3 length: 14
CDR3 DNA: TGTGCCAGCAGTTACATTGGGAAGATTGAAAAACTGTTTTTT
CDR3 protein: CASSYIGKIEKLFF

clone size: .
D gene: .
J gene: TRBJ1-4
V gene: TRBV5-1
CDR3 length: 17
CDR3 DNA: TGCGCCAGCAGCCCGGCGGCGGGAGGAGGGGCGAGGGAAAAACCGTTTTTT
CDR3 protein: CASSPAAGGGAREKPFF

clone size: .
D gene: .
J gene: TRBJ1-1
V gene: TRBV5-4
CDR3 length: 14
CDR3 DNA: TGTGCCAGCAGTTTTGACCGTTCCCGTACTGAAGCTTTCTTT
CDR3 protein: CASSFDRSRTEAFF

clone size: few
D gene: .
J gene: TRBJ1-3
V gene: TRBV12-3/TRBV12-4
CDR3 length: 13
CDR3 DNA: TGTGCCAGCCAATCAAACGCTGGAAACACCATATATTTT
CDR3 protein: CASQSNAGNTIYF

clone size: many
D gene: .
J gene: TRBJ2-5
V gene: TRBV20-1
CDR3 length: 13
CDR3 DNA: TGCAGTGCAGAGCCGGGACCACAAGAGACCCAGTACTTC
CDR3 protein: CSAEPGPQETQYF

clone size: few
D gene: TRBD1
J gene: TRBJ1-5
V gene: TRBV5-6
CDR3 length: 16
CDR3 DNA: TGTGCCAGCAGCTTTCGACAGGGGGCACAGGTCGAACCCCAGCATTTT
CDR3 protein: CASSFRQGAQVEPQHF

clone size: many
D gene: TRBD2
J gene: TRBJ2-5
V gene: TRBV12-3/TRBV12-4
CDR3 length: 15
CDR3 DNA: TGTGCCAGCACCAAACAGGCGGGAGGGCAAGAGACCCAGTACTTC
CDR3 protein: CASTKQAGGQETQYF

clone size: many
D gene: TRBD2
J gene: TRBJ2-7
V gene: TRBV11-3
CDR3 length: 15
CDR3 DNA: TGTGCCAGCAGCTTAGAACTAGCGGAGCATTACGAGCAGTACTTC
CDR3 protein: CASSLELAEHYEQYF